These 15 T cell receptor beta chains came from one sample sequenced in a study of T cell responses to AZD1222 COVID-19 vaccine. This table comes from immunoSEQ multiplex PCR, and its TCRdb copy is limited to in-frame clones, with some not included. This sample yields 58,000 or so clones, of which about 83% are seen a single time; roughly 6.6% belongs to the top ten. The input for sequencing was peripheral blood, taken on day 0 of AZD1222 vaccination. These receptors were obtained from an adult in good health.

This chain links TRBV19 with TRBJ1-5, with D uncertain. This CDR3 is built from 15 residues. The ends were cut back, 8 bases at V and 0 bases at J, with 14 bases in the middle. The germline gives CDR1 LNHDA, CDR2 SQIVND (reference sequence). CDR3 sequence: CASRPPESSNQPQHF. The CDR3 nucleotides are TGTGCCAGTCGCCCCCCAGAGAGTAGCAATCAGCCCCAGCATTTT. The whole variable domain, remainder taken from reference TRBV19 and TRBJ1-5, is DGGITQSPKYLFRKEGQNVTLSCEQNLNHDAMYWYRQDPGQGLRLIYYSQIVNDFQKGDIAEGYSVSREKKESFPLTVTSAQKNPTAFYLCASRPPESSNQPQHFGDGTRLSIL.

The chain couples TRBV2 to TRBJ1-2; 11 bases are shared with TRBD1. Germline V gene sequence: CDR1 SNHLY, CDR2 FYNNEI. V trimming: 6 bases; J trimming: 4 bases; junction bases outside the gene matches: 4. CDR3 length: 14 residues. This CDR3 is CASSGTGGTYGYTF. DNA for the CDR3: TGTGCCAGCAGCGGGACAGGGGGAACCTATGGCTACACCTTC. Looking up the rest from reference TRBV2 and TRBJ1-2 gives the full variable domain: EPEVTQTPSHQVTQMGQEVILRCVPISNHLYFYWYRQILGQKVEFLVSFYNNEISEKSEIFDDQFSVERPDGSNFTLKIRSTKLEDSAMYFCASSGTGGTYGYTFGSGTRLTVV.

CDR3 coding DNA: TGTGCCAGCAGTTTATCGATCAGGGGGGGGGCCCTCGATGAGCAGTTCTTC. It specifies CASSLSIRGGALDEQFF. The genes are TRBV27 and TRBJ2-1; the D call may be TRBD1 or TRBD2 (7 bases each). The CDR3 spans 17 residues. Trimming took 0 bases from V and 8 from J, leaving 20 bases between them. CDR1 is MNHEY, CDR2 SMNVEV, per germline (reference sequence).

The J gene is TRBJ2-7, the V gene TRBV10-3; 8 bases align to TRBD2. This CDR3 contains 15 residues. Germline V CDR1 and CDR2: ENHRY, SYGVKD. V lost 6 bases, J lost 4 bases, and 11 bases stayed unmatched. The CDR3 protein is CAIRPTGTSAYEQYF. The CDR3 nucleotides are TGTGCCATCAGGCCCACCGGGACTAGTGCATACGAGCAGTACTTC.

The V gene is TRBV11-2, the J gene TRBJ2-2; no firm D call. The V gene's germline CDR1 is SGHAT and CDR2 FQNNGV. This CDR3 contains 17 residues. V lost 3 bases and J 0 bases, leaving 14 bases between the germline ends. The CDR3 spells CASSFPPGEANTGELFF. The DNA of the CDR3 is TGTGCCAGCAGCTTCCCCCCGGGTGAGGCGAACACCGGGGAGCTGTTTTTT.

The gene calls are TRBV20-1 and TRBJ2-7, with D hard to call. V was cut by 3 bases and J by 3 bases, with 6 bases left in between. The germline CDR1 and CDR2 sequences are DFQATT and SNEGSKA (reference sequence). CDR3 length equals 11 residues. This CDR3 reads CSASVIYEQYF. The CDR3 region has the DNA TGCAGTGCTAGTGTCATCTACGAGCAGTACTTC.

This rearrangement joins TRBV5-1 to TRBJ1-4; 9 bases agree with TRBD1. CDR1 SGHRS and CDR2 YFSETQ come from the germline V gene. The CDR3 runs 15 residues. J was trimmed by 8 bases and V by 4 bases; bases with no gene match: 9. CDR3 sequence reads: CASSLEWTGEEKLFF. CDR3 DNA: TGCGCCAGCAGCCTGGAGTGGACAGGGGAGGAAAAACTGTTTTTT.

The chain links TRBV9 to TRBJ1-4; no clear D gene. The germline CDR1 and CDR2 sequences are SGDLS and YYNGEE. Trimming shortened V by 4 bases and J by 7 bases, and 14 bases separated the two germline ends. The length of the CDR3 is 14 residues. CDR3 nucleotides: TGTGCCAGCAGCCCCCACACGGATAGTGAAAAACTGTTTTTT. Translating it yields CASSPHTDSEKLFF.

The J gene is TRBJ1-5, the V gene TRBV6-1; D not resolved. This CDR3 has 17 residues. Germline values: CDR1 MNHNS, CDR2 SASEGT. V shed 2 bases and J shed 1 base, with 15 bases lying between them. The CDR3 protein is CASSERPGLGSNQPQHF. The CDR3 DNA sequence: TGTGCCAGCAGTGAACGCCCGGGGTTAGGAAGCAATCAGCCCCAGCATTTT.

The chain joins TRBV10-3 to TRBJ2-3; D is undetermined. The CDR3 consists of 15 residues. Between the trimmed V and J ends, which lost 0 bases and 0 bases, there was a span of 7 bases. Germline CDR1 reads ENHRY; CDR2 reads SYGVKD. The CDR3 spells CAISESSASTDTQYF. CDR3 bases: TGTGCCATCAGTGAGTCGTCGGCTAGCACAGATACGCAGTATTTT.

The V call is TRBV27, the J call TRBJ2-1; weak D call: TRBD1 (6 bases). V was clipped by 6 bases and J by 5 bases, with 8 bases between them. The CDR3 runs to 12 residues. Germline-derived CDR1 and CDR2 are MNHEY and SMNVEV (reference sequence). Here the CDR3 reads CASRTGHNEQFF. In nucleotides, the CDR3 is TGTGCCAGCAGGACAGGTCACAATGAGCAGTTCTTC.

The chain recombines TRBV7-9 with TRBJ1-6; 8 bases match TRBD1. The V gene's germline CDR1 is SEHNR and CDR2 FQNEAQ (reference sequence). This CDR3 is built from 13 residues. V lost 5 bases to trimming and J lost 10 bases; unmatched junction nucleotides: 4. CDR3 region: CASSPTGDSPLHF. The DNA for the CDR3 is TGTGCCAGCAGCCCGACAGGGGACTCACCCCTCCACTTT.

The chain carries TRBV19 and TRBJ1-2; D gene ambiguous. V lost 6 bases and J lost 8, with 13 bases in between. The germline CDR1 and CDR2 sequences are LNHDA and SQIVND (reference sequence). This CDR3 is 12 amino acids long. CDR3 sequence reads: CASSPGTPGYTF. The CDR3 DNA sequence: TGTGCCAGTAGCCCTGGAACGCCAGGCTACACCTTC.

V and J are TRBV2 and TRBJ2-6, with no clear D. The germline V and J ends were trimmed by 2 bases and 4 bases, with 3 bases remaining between them. Germline CDR1 reads SNHLY; CDR2 reads FYNNEI. CDR3 length equals 13 residues. In DNA, the CDR3 is TGTGCCAGCAGTGAATCCGGGGCCAACGTCCTGACTTTC. It specifies CASSESGANVLTF.

Notes on this clone: One junction end does not reproduce the germline sequence, and a read error may be involved. The CDR3 DNA reads TGCGCCAGCAGCCATCTGACAGCCACCGAGATTGGGAGTGGGGAGTTGTTTTTT. Translation gives CASSHLTATEIGSGELFF. The chain carries TRBV4-3 and TRBJ2-2; D is possibly TRBD1 or TRBD2 (5 bases each). The CDR3 is 18 amino acids. The germline V gene encodes CDR1 LGHNA and CDR2 YSLEER.